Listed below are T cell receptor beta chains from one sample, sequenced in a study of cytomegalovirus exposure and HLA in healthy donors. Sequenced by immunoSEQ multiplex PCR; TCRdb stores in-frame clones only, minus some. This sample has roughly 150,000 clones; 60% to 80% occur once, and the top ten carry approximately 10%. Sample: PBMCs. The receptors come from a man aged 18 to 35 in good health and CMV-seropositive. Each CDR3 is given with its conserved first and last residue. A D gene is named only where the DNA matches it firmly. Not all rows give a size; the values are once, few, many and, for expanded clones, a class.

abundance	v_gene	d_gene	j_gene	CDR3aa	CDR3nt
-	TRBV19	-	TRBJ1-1	CASSPAVRDTEAFF	TGTGCCAGTAGCCCGGCGGTTCGGGACACTGAAGCTTTCTTT
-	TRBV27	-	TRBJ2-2	CASSLWGDQNTGELFF	TGTGCCAGCAGTTTATGGGGAGACCAGAACACCGGGGAGCTGTTTTTT
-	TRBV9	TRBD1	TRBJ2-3	CARGGQEITDTQYF	TGTGCCAGAGGGGGACAGGAGATCACAGATACGCAGTATTTT
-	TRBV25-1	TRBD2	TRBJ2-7	CASSESRLAGVYEQYF	TGTGCCAGCAGTGAATCTCGACTAGCGGGCGTCTACGAGCAGTACTTC
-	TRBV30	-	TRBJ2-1	CAWSRAAEQFF	TGTGCCTGGAGCAGGGCGGCTGAGCAGTTCTTC
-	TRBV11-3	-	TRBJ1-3	CASSGRAGNTIYF	TGTGCCAGCAGCGGCCGGGCTGGAAACACCATATATTTT
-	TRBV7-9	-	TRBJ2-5	CASSLGQVQETQYF	TGTGCCAGCAGCTTAGGGCAGGTACAAGAGACCCAGTACTTC
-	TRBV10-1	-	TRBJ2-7	CASSAARGGEQYF	TGCGCCAGCAGCGCGGCCCGAGGGGGCGAGCAGTACTTC
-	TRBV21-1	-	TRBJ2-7	CASSKSKFMHRDEQYF	TGTGCCAGCAGCAAAAGTAAATTCATGCACAGGGACGAGCAGTACTTC
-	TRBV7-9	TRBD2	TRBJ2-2	CASSLLAGGPVGELFF	TGTGCCAGCAGCTTGCTAGCGGGAGGGCCAGTCGGGGAGCTGTTTTTT
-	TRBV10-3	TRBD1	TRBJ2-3	CAISPSGGVGDTQYF	TGTGCCATCAGCCCTTCAGGGGGAGTAGGAGATACGCAGTATTTT
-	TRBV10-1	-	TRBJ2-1	CASSVERRINEQFF	TGCGCCAGCAGTGTTGAGCGAAGGATTAATGAGCAGTTCTTC
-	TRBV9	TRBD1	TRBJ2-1	CASSVASGTGGLGEQFF	TGTGCCAGCAGCGTAGCCTCCGGGACAGGGGGTTTGGGTGAGCAGTTCTTC
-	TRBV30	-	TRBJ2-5	CAWSPLEETQYF	TGTGCCTGGAGCCCACTAGAAGAGACCCAGTACTTC
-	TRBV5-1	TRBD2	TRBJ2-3	CASSLSGRKPDTQYF	TGCGCCAGCAGCTTGAGCGGGAGAAAGCCAGATACGCAGTATTTT
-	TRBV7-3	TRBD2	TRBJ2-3	CASSLSSGGGTDTQYF	TGTGCCAGCAGCTTATCTAGCGGGGGTGGTACAGATACGCAGTATTTT
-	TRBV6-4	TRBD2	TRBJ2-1	CASSVTRLAGGHVRNEQFF	TGTGCCAGCAGTGTTACCCGACTAGCGGGAGGGCATGTTAGGAATGAGCAGTTCTTC
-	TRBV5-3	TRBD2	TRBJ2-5	CARSGPGLAGEETQYF	TGTGCCAGAAGCGGTCCGGGACTAGCGGGAGAAGAGACCCAGTACTTC
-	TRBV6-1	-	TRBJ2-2	CASSTSRAPIGELFF	TGTGCCAGCAGTACGAGCAGGGCCCCAATCGGGGAGCTGTTTTTT
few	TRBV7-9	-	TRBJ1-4	CASSFTASNEKLFF	TGTGCCAGCAGCTTTACAGCCTCGAATGAAAAACTGTTTTTT
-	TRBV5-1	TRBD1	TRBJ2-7	CASSVSGTAEQYF	TGCGCCAGCAGCGTTTCCGGGACAGCTGAGCAGTACTTC
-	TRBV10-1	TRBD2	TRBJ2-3	CASSIAGESTDTQYF	TGCGCCAGCAGTATAGCGGGAGAGAGCACAGATACGCAGTATTTT
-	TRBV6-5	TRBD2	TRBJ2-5	CASKRLAGGETQYF	TGTGCCAGCAAAAGGCTAGCGGGAGGGGAGACCCAGTACTTC
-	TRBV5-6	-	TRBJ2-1	CASSLGWQGGSYNEQFF	TGTGCCAGCAGCTTGGGTTGGCAGGGTGGGTCATACAATGAGCAGTTCTTC
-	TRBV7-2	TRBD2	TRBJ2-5	CASSLYGTRETQYF	TGTGCCAGCAGCTTATATGGGACTAGGGAGACCCAGTACTTC
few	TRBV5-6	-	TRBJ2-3	CASSPDRQVSADTQYF	TGTGCCAGCAGCCCCGATCGGCAAGTCAGCGCAGATACGCAGTATTTT
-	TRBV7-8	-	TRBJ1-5	CASSLVSGLRNQPQHF	TGTGCCAGCAGCTTAGTGTCAGGGCTTCGCAATCAGCCCCAGCATTTT
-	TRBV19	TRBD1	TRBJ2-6	CASSIRPGQGTPGLPSGANVLTF	TGTGCCAGTAGTATTAGGCCGGGACAGGGGACGCCGGGACTCCCCTCTGGGGCCAACGTCCTGACTTTC
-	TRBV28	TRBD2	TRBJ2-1	CASSSPAGGRAYNEQFF	TGTGCCAGCAGTTCCCCCGCTGGCGGGAGGGCCTACAATGAGCAGTTCTTC